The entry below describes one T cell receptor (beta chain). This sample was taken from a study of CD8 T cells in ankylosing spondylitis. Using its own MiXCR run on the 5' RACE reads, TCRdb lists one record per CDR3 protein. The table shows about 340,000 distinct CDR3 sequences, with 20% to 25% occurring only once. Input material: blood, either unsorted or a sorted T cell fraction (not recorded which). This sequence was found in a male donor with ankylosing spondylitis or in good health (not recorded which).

DNA of the CDR3: TGTGCCAGCAGCCAAGAAAGGGCTAGCGGGTCCAATGAGCAGTTCTTC. Amino acids: CASSQERASGSNEQFF. The V call is TRBV4-2, the J call TRBJ2-1, with 8 bases that match TRBD2. Germline CDR1 LGHNA, CDR2 YNFKEQ. Trimming took 0 bases from V and 6 from J; bases not matched to a gene: 7. This CDR3 spans 16 amino acids.